A single sample gave rise to the 2 T cell receptor beta chains below, sequenced in a study of T cell responses to AZD1222 COVID-19 vaccine. Produced via immunoSEQ multiplex PCR; TCRdb's table is partial and in-frame only. Of 100,000 to 150,000 clones in the sample, about 79% were seen once. Sequencing used peripheral blood, obtained 28 days after the second AZD1222 dose. The receptors stem from an adult who received the AZD1222 COVID-19 vaccine.

V and J are TRBV5-6 and TRBJ1-2; D gene ambiguous. Germline CDR1 is SGHDT and CDR2 is YYEEEE. V lost 4 bases, J lost 4 bases, and 8 bases lay in between. CDR3 size: 12 residues. CDR3 sequence: CASSPGLYGYTF. In DNA, the CDR3 is TGTGCCAGCAGCCCCGGACTCTATGGCTACACCTTC. Full variable domain (remainder filled in from reference TRBV5-6 and TRBJ1-2): DAGVTQSPTHLIKTRGQQVTLRCSPKSGHDTVSWYQQALGQGPQFIFQYYEEEERQRGNFPDRFSGHQFPNYSSELNVNALLLGDSALYLCASSPGLYGYTFGSGTRLTVV.

The chain employs TRBV18 and TRBJ1-2, with 8 bases identical to TRBD1. The CDR3 extends over 15 amino acids. Germline V lookup: CDR1 KGHSH, CDR2 LQKENI. J lost 5 bases, V lost 2 bases, and 7 bases had no gene match. As DNA, the CDR3 is TGTGCCAGCTCACCAACAGGGGGGTTGTTTTATGGCTACACCTTC. Amino acids: CASSPTGGLFYGYTF. Drawing the rest from reference TRBV18 and TRBJ1-2, the complete variable domain is NAGVMQNPRHLVRRRGQEARLRCSPMKGHSHVYWYRQLPEEGLKFMVYLQKENIIDESGMPKERFSAEFPKEGPSILRIQQVVRGDSAAYFCASSPTGGLFYGYTFGSGTRLTVV.